This TCR beta chain was recovered during a study of cytomegalovirus exposure and HLA in healthy donors. Across the whole study: A later analysis reported the same platform for the 90 to 150 validation repertoires and the approximately 670 first-cohort repertoires.

Study findings and constraints: Accounts indicate the classifier identified cytomegalovirus status with strong specificity and sensitivity. The CMV antigen specificity of a few CMV-associated chains was confirmed through in vitro analysis. Whilst most TCR sequences proved rare, a subset of public TCRs occurred across many donors.

Some clones are missing from TCRdb's copy, which holds only in-frame ones; the method was immunoSEQ multiplex PCR. The profile covers fewer than 60,000 clones, with roughly 93% appearing a single time and about 1.8% taken by the ten largest. The CDR3 covers 14 residues. Deletions cut 0 bases from V and 6 bases from J, with 9 bases between. Germline V gene data show CDR1 as LGHNT and CDR2 as FRNRAP. Only one count was recorded for this clone. The antigen is not known. The chain combines TRBV12-5 with TRBJ1-5; D gene unclear. This receptor was identified in a young woman in good health and CMV-seropositive. Sequenced material: PBMCs. The CDR3 DNA reads TGTGCTAGTGGTTTGGTAGGCAGCGGTCAGCCCCAGCATTTT. Protein: CASGLVGSGQPQHF.